This T cell receptor (beta chain) originates from a study of shared clonotypes between healthy human individuals. Data came from immunoSEQ multiplex PCR; TCRdb stores just in-frame clones and leaves some out. Of approximately 2.1 million clones in the sample, approximately 95% were seen once. This clone was observed a single time. V lost 5 bases and J lost 4; bases outside the gene matches: 5. Germline CDR1 SGHNT, CDR2 YENEEA. The CDR3 spans 15 residues. This chain connects TRBV11-3 to TRBJ2-3; TRBD1 agrees at 11 bases. This sequence originates from a man between 18 and 29 years old in good health. Some clones in this sample may be carry-over from other donors' samples. Input material: naive CD4+ T cells from PBMCs. Subset in this sample: CD45RA+ positively selected. The CDR3 DNA is TGTGCCAGCAGCCGAGGACAGGGGGCTTCAGATACGCAGTATTTT. Its translation is CASSRGQGASDTQYF.